The 32 T cell receptor beta chains presented below share a single source sample, sequenced in a study of molecular identifiers for immune sequencing clone quantification. TCRdb processed the PCR reads anew with MiXCR; each CDR3 protein has one entry. The sample records about 630,000 distinct CDR3 sequences, 25% being singletons. The source material was naive CD8+ T cells from blood, with Jurkat cell RNA spiked in. Subset specified: FACS-sorted CD8+CD4-CCR7+CD45RA+ naive T cells. Receptors originate from a human donor in good health. Some libraries in this study had Jurkat cell RNA spiked in.

This chain links TRBV5-8 with TRBJ2-5; D remains unclear. This CDR3 is 13 amino acids long. Trimming took off 4 bases at V and 1 base at J, with 8 bases between the two ends. In germline, CDR1 is SGHTS, CDR2 YDEGEE. CDR3 in amino acids: CASSRWAQETQYF. CDR3 nucleotide sequence: TGTGCCAGCAGCCGTTGGGCCCAAGAGACCCAGTACTTC.

Worth noting for this clonotype: This may arise from a read error, as a much more abundant clone is one base away. Without the conserved terminal phenylalanine or tryptophan, this CDR3 likely stems from a read error. This chain uses TRBV4-2 with TRBJ1-5, with D perhaps TRBD1 (6 bases). V was pared by 1 base and J by 0 bases, with 7 bases between. Germline V CDR1 and CDR2: LGHNA, YNFKEQ. The CDR3 length is 15 residues. The DNA of the CDR3 is TGTGCCAGCAGCCAAGGGGACACTAGCAATCAGCCCCAGCATCTT. It yields the protein CASSQGDTSNQPQHL.

V is TRBV13 and J is TRBJ2-1; D perhaps matches TRBD1 (7 bases). V shed 10 bases and J shed 0 bases, with 16 bases lying between them. Germline V CDR1 and CDR2: PRHDT, FYEKMQ (reference sequence). There are 15 residues in the CDR3. The CDR3 nucleotides read TGTGCCACCGCTGGGGGGACAGACTCCTACAATGAGCAGTTCTTC. Its translation is CATAGGTDSYNEQFF.

The rearrangement joins TRBV5-4 to TRBJ1-1; D is unclear. The V and J ends lost 3 bases and 5 bases respectively, with 11 bases between them. Germline V lookup: CDR1 SGHNT, CDR2 YYREEE (reference sequence). The CDR3 contains 13 residues. The CDR3 DNA reads as TGTGCCAGCAGCTGGATCAGCGGTACTGAAGCTTTCTTT. This codes for CASSWISGTEAFF. The full variable domain, its missing parts supplied by reference TRBV5-4 and TRBJ1-1, is ETGVTQSPTHLIKTRGQQVTLRCSSQSGHNTVSWYQQALGQGPQFIFQYYREEENGRGNFPPRFSGLQFPNYSSELNVNALELDDSALYLCASSWISGTEAFFGQGTRLTVV.

Worth noting for this clonotype: This clone may be a read error of a much larger clone one base away. The CDR3 loop reads CSAETGVTYEQYF. The CDR3, as DNA: TGCAGTGCAGAGACAGGGGTCACCTACGAGCAGTACTTC. V gene TRBV20-1 combines with J gene TRBJ2-7; 8 nucleotides align to TRBD1. This CDR3 region has 13 residues. The V and J ends lost 6 bases and 2 bases, in that order; junction bases with no gene match: 6. CDR1 DFQATT and CDR2 SNEGSKA come from the germline V gene (reference sequence).

In this sample, this clonotype turned up a few times. The rearrangement uses TRBV19 and TRBJ1-1; TRBD1 agrees at 7 bases. There are 15 residues in the CDR3. V trimming: 9 bases; J trimming: 4 bases; junction bases outside the gene matches: 14. Germline V lookup: CDR1 LNHDA, CDR2 SQIVND (reference sequence). CDR3 region: CASTLGTAGSTEAFF. The CDR3 DNA sequence: TGTGCCAGCACACTAGGGACAGCCGGTAGCACTGAAGCTTTCTTT.

Remarks on this clonotype: This may come from a read error, since a much larger clone is one base off. The V call is TRBV12-3 or TRBV12-4, the J call TRBJ1-1, with D hard to call. This CDR3 has 15 amino acids. CDR3 nucleotides: TGTGCCAGCAGTTTAGCGGTCAGTAGGAGCACTGAAGCTCTCTTT. Protein product: CASSLAVSRSTEALF.

The genes are TRBV4-1 and TRBJ1-1; D perhaps matches TRBD1 (6 bases). The CDR3 runs 15 residues. Trimming took off 2 bases at V and 4 bases at J, with 14 bases between the two ends. Germline CDR1 MGHRA, CDR2 YSYEKL. The CDR3 is CASSQNPGASTEAFF. The CDR3, as DNA: TGCGCCAGCAGCCAAAACCCGGGGGCCAGCACTGAAGCTTTCTTT.

This clonotype was recorded many times. This rearrangement joins TRBV12-3 or TRBV12-4 to TRBJ2-5, with TRBD2 identical over 13 bases. J gave up 0 bases and V 3 bases, and 4 bases lay outside the gene matches. There are 17 residues in the CDR3. The CDR3 loop reads CASSFGTSGMYQETQYF. The CDR3 coding sequence is TGTGCCAGCAGTTTTGGGACTAGCGGGATGTACCAAGAGACCCAGTACTTC.

Concerning this clonotype: This may come from a read error, since a much larger clone is one base off. The chain joins TRBV6-2 or TRBV6-3 to TRBJ1-1; D gene unclear. The V gene's germline CDR1 is MNHEY and CDR2 SVGEGT. The CDR3 has 15 residues. The CDR3 DNA sequence: TGTACCAGCAGTTACGCGGGAGCGGACGCATCCGAAGCTTTCTTT. Protein sequence: CTSSYAGADASEAFF.

The chain combines TRBV15 with TRBJ2-5, with 10 bases that match TRBD2. The CDR3 length is 16 residues. The germline V gene encodes CDR1 LNHNV and CDR2 YYDKDF (reference sequence). Trimming cost V 4 bases and J 4 bases; bases outside gene matches: 9. The CDR3 nucleotides read TGTGCCACCAGCACCTCACGCGCTAGCGGGAGAGAGACCCAGTACTTC. Protein product: CATSTSRASGRETQYF.

This clonotype was seen repeatedly, ten times or more. The chain employs TRBV5-1 and TRBJ2-7; D ambiguous. With 3 bases removed from V and 6 bases from J, the gap between germline ends came to 13 bases. The CDR3 runs 13 residues. Germline V gene lookup returns CDR1 SGHRS and CDR2 YFSETQ. CDR3 residues: CASSSDMSGEQYF. CDR3 DNA: TGCGCCAGCAGCTCCGATATGTCCGGCGAGCAGTACTTC.

This clonotype was counted at least ten times. The chain couples TRBV27 to TRBJ1-1, with no clear D. CDR1 and CDR2 (germline): MNHEY, SMNVEV (reference sequence). The CDR3 has 13 residues. Trimming shortened V by 3 bases and J by 3 bases, and 8 bases separated the two germline ends. The CDR3 DNA reads as TGTGCCAGCAGTTTGGCCAGTGACACTGAAGCTTTCTTT. This translates into CASSLASDTEAFF.

The chain carries TRBV5-1 and TRBJ1-2; 10 bases agree with TRBD1. The J segment lost 6 bases and the V segment lost 4 bases, leaving 3 bases of the junction unmatched. Germline lookup yields CDR1 SGHRS and CDR2 YFSETQ. There are 13 residues in the CDR3. CDR3 loop: CASSGDRGDGYTF. The CDR3 DNA is TGCGCCAGCAGCGGGGACAGGGGAGATGGCTACACCTTC.

This clonotype was observed at least ten times. Sequence at one end of the junction differs from germline and may be a read error. This chain uses TRBV7-2 with TRBJ1-2; no clear D gene. This CDR3 is 11 amino acids long. Germline CDR1 SGHTA, CDR2 FQGNSA. The CDR3: CASSPKYGYTF. The CDR3 DNA follows: TGTGCCAGCAGTCCTAAATATGGCTACACCTTC.

The genes are TRBV6-5 and TRBJ2-7, with 14 bases matching TRBD2. The junction had 16 bases not matched to a gene; V was cut back by 5 bases and J by 7 bases. CDR3 size: 18 residues. The germline CDR1 and CDR2 sequences are MNHEY and SVGAGI. CDR3: CASSGPGLAGELGWEQYF. In nucleotides, the CDR3 is TGTGCCAGCAGTGGACCGGGACTAGCGGGAGAGTTAGGTTGGGAGCAGTACTTC.

Concerning this clonotype: A much larger clone is a single base away; this may be a read error. This CDR3 is missing its conserved last phenylalanine or tryptophan, likely due to a read error. The CDR3 spells CASSQPPRDEQYL. DNA for the CDR3: TGTGCCAGCAGTCAGCCGCCTAGGGACGAGCAGTACCTC. This chain joins TRBV27 and TRBJ2-7; D gene uncertain. The CDR3 totals 13 residues. V shed 5 bases and J shed 5 bases, with 13 bases lying between them. The germline gives CDR1 MNHEY, CDR2 SMNVEV (reference sequence).

For this clonotype: This may arise from a read error, as a much more abundant clone is one base away. Likely a read error: the CDR3 ends without its conserved phenylalanine or tryptophan. The chain employs TRBV4-2 and TRBJ2-6; 8 bases are shared with TRBD2. The CDR3 loop spans 18 amino acids. CDR1 is LGHNA, CDR2 YNFKEQ, per germline. With V trimmed by 4 bases and J by 0 bases, 8 bases remained unmatched. The CDR3 spells CASSLLPGGPSGANVLTL. CDR3 sequence (DNA): TGTGCCAGCAGCCTCCTCCCGGGAGGGCCCTCTGGGGCCAACGTCCTGACTCTC.

This clonotype was counted ten times or more. The chain links TRBV7-9 to TRBJ1-1; unclear D gene. V lost 1 base to trimming and J lost 2 bases, with 8 bases between them. Germline V gives CDR1 SEHNR, CDR2 FQNEAQ (reference sequence). The CDR3 extends over 14 amino acids. CDR3 in DNA: TGTGCCAGCAGCTTAGTGGACGGTAACACTGAAGCTTTCTTT. Protein product: CASSLVDGNTEAFF.

Points on this clonotype: A read error may be the cause here, since a much bigger clone is one base away. The rearrangement joins TRBV4-3 to TRBJ2-7; either TRBD1 or TRBD2 may fit D (5 bases each). The CDR3 consists of 14 residues. Germline-derived CDR1 and CDR2 are LGHNA and YSLEER. The V gene lost 1 base and the J gene lost 3 bases, with 10 bases spanning the gap. As DNA, the CDR3 is TGCGCCAGCAGCCAAGGGGACGGGGACTACGAGCAGTACTTC. Its translation: CASSQGDGDYEQYF.

The genes are TRBV19 and TRBJ1-2; perhaps TRBD1 as D (5 bases). In germline, CDR1 is LNHDA, CDR2 SQIVND (reference sequence). V was trimmed by 8 bases and J by 7 bases, leaving 14 bases between them. The CDR3 sequence is 12 residues long. The CDR3 nucleotides read TGTGCCAGTTCTGTGGGGCGCCTTGGCTACACCTTC. Translating gives CASSVGRLGYTF.

The V call is TRBV27, the J call TRBJ2-7; perhaps TRBD2 as D (5 bases). Trimming left V 7 bases short and J 2 bases short, with 15 bases between. There are 14 residues in the CDR3. The V gene's germline CDR1 is MNHEY and CDR2 SMNVEV (reference sequence). The CDR3 nucleotides are TGTGCCAGCAATTGGGCCGGGAACCCCTACGAGCAGTACTTC. This sequence encodes CASNWAGNPYEQYF.

The chain is built from TRBV9 and TRBJ1-4, with D perhaps matching TRBD1 (5 bases). This CDR3 has 12 amino acids. V dropped 3 bases and J dropped 13 bases, with 13 bases sitting between them. The germline gives CDR1 SGDLS, CDR2 YYNGEE. DNA for the CDR3: TGTGCCAGCAGCGCAGGGAACGAATTACTGTTTTTT. This sequence encodes CASSAGNELLFF.

This clonotype showed up many times. J is TRBJ2-7 and V is TRBV4-3; 9 nucleotides line up with TRBD1. V was clipped by 0 bases and J by 1 base; unmatched bases: 4. The CDR3 is made up of 16 amino acids. CDR1 and CDR2 (germline): LGHNA, YSLEER. CDR3 protein: CASSQDEGTGSYEQYF. The CDR3 DNA sequence: TGCGCCAGCAGCCAAGATGAGGGGACAGGGTCCTACGAGCAGTACTTC.

This rearrangement joins TRBV27 to TRBJ2-3, with 13 bases aligning to TRBD2. This CDR3 is 14 amino acids long. Trimming removed 8 bases from V and 4 bases from J; junction bases left unmatched: 3. Germline-derived CDR1 and CDR2 are MNHEY and SMNVEV (reference sequence). The CDR3 bases are TGTGCCAGCCGACTAGCGGGAGGCCCAGATACGCAGTATTTT. Encoded protein: CASRLAGGPDTQYF.

As for this clonotype: Being one base from a much bigger clone, this may be a read error. The CDR3 does not close with the conserved phenylalanine or tryptophan, likely indicating a read error. The chain recombines TRBV4-3 with TRBJ1-1, with unresolved D. CDR3 length: 13 residues. V was cut by 3 bases and J by 4 bases, with 9 bases left in between. The germline V gene encodes CDR1 LGHNA and CDR2 YSLEER. CDR3 sequence (DNA): TGCGCCAGCAGCCATCTGGCCCGCACTGAAGCTTTCCTT. Translation gives CASSHLARTEAFL.

This clonotype was detected ten times or more. The chain couples TRBV28 to TRBJ1-4; 8 bases align to TRBD1. V trimming: 6 bases; J trimming: 8 bases; junction bases outside the gene matches: 17. Germline CDR1 MDHEN, CDR2 SYDVKM. The CDR3 runs 17 residues. In DNA form, the CDR3 reads TGTGCCAGCAGCCGCCCCGCAGGGGGCCTGAGCCTCGAAAAACTGTTTTTT. Amino acid sequence: CASSRPAGGLSLEKLFF.

The gene calls are TRBV7-6 and TRBJ1-6; no clear D gene. CDR1 is SGHVS and CDR2 is FNYEAQ in the germline V gene. V shed 8 bases and J shed 10 bases, with 12 bases lying between them. The CDR3 consists of 12 residues. The CDR3 spells CASGEGNSPLHF. In DNA form, the CDR3 reads TGTGCCAGCGGTGAGGGTAACTCACCCCTCCACTTT.

This clonotype was seen repeatedly, ten times or more. This chain uses TRBV25-1 with TRBJ2-7, with D perhaps matching TRBD2 (6 bases). The CDR3 runs 16 residues. V lost 0 bases and J 7 bases, leaving 19 bases between the germline ends. Germline values: CDR1 MGHDK, CDR2 SYGVNS. The CDR3 sequence is CASSEYEASVSKEQYF. CDR3 sequence (DNA): TGTGCCAGCAGTGAATACGAGGCTAGCGTGTCGAAAGAGCAGTACTTC.

This clonotype showed up just a few times. The chain links TRBV20-1 to TRBJ2-7; perhaps TRBD1 as D (6 bases). Germline V gene lookup returns CDR1 DFQATT and CDR2 SNEGSKA (reference sequence). Trimming removed 2 bases from V and 2 bases from J, with 10 bases in between. This CDR3 has 13 residues. The CDR3 coding sequence is TGCAGTGCTAGAAATGGGGACACCTACGAGCAGTACTTC. Translation: CSARNGDTYEQYF.

The rearrangement uses TRBV2 and TRBJ2-7, with TRBD2 identical over 13 bases. The CDR3 is 15 amino acids. After removal of 6 bases from V and 4 bases from J, the junction contained 6 bases not matched to a gene. The germline V gene encodes CDR1 SNHLY and CDR2 FYNNEI. DNA of the CDR3: TGTGCCAGCAGCGAGGGACTAGCGGGAAGATACGAGCAGTACTTC. Translated, it gives CASSEGLAGRYEQYF.

This clonotype has more than one count but fewer than ten. This rearrangement joins TRBV7-9 to TRBJ2-7; D is unclear. The germline V gene encodes CDR1 SEHNR and CDR2 FQNEAQ (reference sequence). The CDR3 loop spans 11 amino acids. Trimming cost V 5 bases and J 6 bases, with 8 bases left between them. In DNA form, the CDR3 reads TGTGCCAGCAGCCTTCAGATCGAGCAGTACTTC. Its translation: CASSLQIEQYF.